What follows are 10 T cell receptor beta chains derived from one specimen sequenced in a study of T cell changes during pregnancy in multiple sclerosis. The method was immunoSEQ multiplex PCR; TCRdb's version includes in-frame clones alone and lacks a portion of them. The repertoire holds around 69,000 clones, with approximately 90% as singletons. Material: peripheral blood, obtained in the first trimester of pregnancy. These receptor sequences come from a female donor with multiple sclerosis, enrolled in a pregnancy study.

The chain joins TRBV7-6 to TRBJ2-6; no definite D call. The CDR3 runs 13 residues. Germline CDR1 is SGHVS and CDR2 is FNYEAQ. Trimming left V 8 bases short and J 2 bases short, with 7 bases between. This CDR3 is CASLGTGANVLTF. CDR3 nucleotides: TGTGCCAGCCTCGGTACTGGGGCCAACGTCCTGACTTTC. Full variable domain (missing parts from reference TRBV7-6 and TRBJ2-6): GAGVSQSPRYKVTKRGQDVALRCDPISGHVSLYWYRQALGQGPEFLTYFNYEAQQDKSGLPNDRFSAERPEGSISTLTIQRTEQRDSAMYRCASLGTGANVLTFGAGSRLTVL.

DNA for the CDR3: TGTGCCAGCAGCAAACTAGCTTTCGAGCAGTACTTC. Translating gives CASSKLAFEQYF. This rearrangement joins TRBV13 to TRBJ2-7, with D possibly matching TRBD2 (6 bases). V was clipped by 5 bases and J by 6 bases, with 11 bases between them. CDR1 is PRHDT, CDR2 FYEKMQ, per germline (reference sequence). The CDR3 has 12 amino acids.

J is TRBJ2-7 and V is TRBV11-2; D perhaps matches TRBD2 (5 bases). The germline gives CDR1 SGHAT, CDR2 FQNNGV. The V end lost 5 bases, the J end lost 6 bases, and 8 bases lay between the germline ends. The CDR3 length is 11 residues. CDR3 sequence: CASSQGGEQYF. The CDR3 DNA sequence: TGTGCCAGCAGCCAAGGAGGCGAGCAGTACTTC. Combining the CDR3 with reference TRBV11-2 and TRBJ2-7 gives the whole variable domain EAGVAQSPRYKIIEKRQSVAFWCNPISGHATLYWYQQILGQGPKLLIQFQNNGVVDDSQLPKDRFSAERLKGVDSTLKIQPAKLEDSAVYLCASSQGGEQYFGPGTRLTVT.

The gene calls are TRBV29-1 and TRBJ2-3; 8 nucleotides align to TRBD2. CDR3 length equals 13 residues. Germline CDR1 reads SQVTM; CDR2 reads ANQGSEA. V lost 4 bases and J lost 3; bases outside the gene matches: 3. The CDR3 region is CSVAGGPTDTQYF. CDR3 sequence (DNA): TGCAGCGTTGCGGGAGGGCCTACAGATACGCAGTATTTT.

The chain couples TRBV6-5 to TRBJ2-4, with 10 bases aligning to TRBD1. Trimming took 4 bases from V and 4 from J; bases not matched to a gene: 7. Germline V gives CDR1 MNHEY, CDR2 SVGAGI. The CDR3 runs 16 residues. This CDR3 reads CASSSPGTGEKNIQYF. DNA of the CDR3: TGTGCCAGCAGTTCCCCCGGGACAGGGGAAAAAAACATTCAGTACTTC.

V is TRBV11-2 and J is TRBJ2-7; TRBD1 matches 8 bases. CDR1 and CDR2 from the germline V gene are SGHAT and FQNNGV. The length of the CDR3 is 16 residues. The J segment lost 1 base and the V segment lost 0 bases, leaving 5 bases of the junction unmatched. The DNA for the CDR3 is TGTGCCAGCAGCTTAGACCAGGGGGCGAGGTCCTACGAGCAGTACTTC. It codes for CASSLDQGARSYEQYF.

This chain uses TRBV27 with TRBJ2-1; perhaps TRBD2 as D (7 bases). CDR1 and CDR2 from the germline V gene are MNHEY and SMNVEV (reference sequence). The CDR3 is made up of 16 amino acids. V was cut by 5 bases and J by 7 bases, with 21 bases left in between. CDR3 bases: TGTGCCAGCAGTCCATGGAAGGGGGGGCGCCGGAATGAGCAGTTCTTC. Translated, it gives CASSPWKGGRRNEQFF.

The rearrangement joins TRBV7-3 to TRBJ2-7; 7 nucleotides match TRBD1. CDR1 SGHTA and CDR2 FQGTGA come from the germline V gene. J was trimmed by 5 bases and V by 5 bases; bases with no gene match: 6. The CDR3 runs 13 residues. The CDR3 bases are TGTGCCAGCAGCCGTGACAGGGTTAACGAGCAGTACTTC. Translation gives CASSRDRVNEQYF.

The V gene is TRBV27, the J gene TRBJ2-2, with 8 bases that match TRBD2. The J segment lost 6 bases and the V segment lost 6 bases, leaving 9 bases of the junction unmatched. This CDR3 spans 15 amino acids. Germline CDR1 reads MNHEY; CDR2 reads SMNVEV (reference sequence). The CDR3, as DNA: TGTGCCAGCAGACCGGGGACTAGTCTCCCCGGGGAGCTGTTTTTT. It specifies CASRPGTSLPGELFF.

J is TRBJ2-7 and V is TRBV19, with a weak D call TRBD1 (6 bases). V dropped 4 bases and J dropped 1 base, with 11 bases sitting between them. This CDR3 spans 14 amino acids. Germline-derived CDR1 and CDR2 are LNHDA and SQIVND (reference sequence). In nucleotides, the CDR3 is TGTGCCAGTAGTACCCAGGACAGTTCCTACGAGCAGTACTTC. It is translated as CASSTQDSSYEQYF.